The 16 T cell receptor beta chains reported below all come from one sample, sequenced in a study of CD4+ T cells in melanoma. Data came from immunoSEQ multiplex PCR; TCRdb stores just in-frame clones and leaves some out. Of about 140,000 clones listed, about 90% were seen once; the top ten hold more than 1.5%. These receptors originate from a human donor with melanoma.

V gene TRBV30 combines with J gene TRBJ2-7, with TRBD1 matching 7 bases. Germline-derived CDR1 and CDR2 are GTSNPN and SVGIG (reference sequence). Trimming removed 0 bases from V and 1 base from J; junction bases left unmatched: 3. This CDR3 comprises 14 residues. The CDR3 region is CAWSVPRGSYEQYF. CDR3 nucleotide sequence: TGTGCCTGGAGTGTACCCAGGGGGTCCTACGAGCAGTACTTC.

CDR3 sequence (DNA): TGTGCCAGCAGTTTAGGGGGAAATAATGAAAAACTGTTTTTT. It specifies CASSLGGNNEKLFF. The rearrangement joins TRBV27 to TRBJ1-4, with a possible D match to TRBD1 (5 bases). V was cut by 2 bases and J by 4 bases, with 8 bases left in between. This CDR3 is 14 amino acids long. Germline assignment: CDR1 MNHEY and CDR2 SMNVEV (reference sequence).

The chain links TRBV21-1 to TRBJ2-2; TRBD2, the D gene given by the table, was not confirmed from the DNA. TRBV21-1 counts as a pseudogene. This CDR3 region has 18 residues. The CDR3 loop reads CASSARPPRGANTGELFF. DNA for the CDR3: TGTGCCAGCAGCGCCCGGCCCCCCCGGGGGGCGAACACCGGGGAGCTGTTTTTT.

Of note for this clone: An end of the junction differs from the germline gene, which may be a read error. The chain uses TRBV19 and TRBJ2-4; D possibly corresponds to TRBD1 (6 bases). Germline V lookup: CDR1 LNHDA, CDR2 SQIVND (reference sequence). This CDR3 comprises 11 residues. CDR3 coding DNA: TGTGCCAGTAGTATCCAAAGCGGACAGCCCTTC. Translated: CASSIQSGQPF.

The V gene is TRBV2, the J gene TRBJ1-2, with 9 positions matching TRBD1. This CDR3 is built from 14 residues. Looked up from germline, CDR1 is SNHLY and CDR2 is FYNNEI. The junction had 8 bases not matched to a gene; V was cut back by 4 bases and J by 8 bases. The CDR3 protein is CASSAPGQGLGYTF. CDR3 nucleotide sequence: TGTGCCAGCAGTGCGCCGGGACAGGGTTTAGGCTACACCTTC.

The chain employs TRBV5-1 and TRBJ1-3; D remains ambiguous. This CDR3 comprises 15 residues. Per germline, CDR1 SGHRS and CDR2 YFSETQ. V lost 0 bases and J 3 bases, leaving 10 bases between the germline ends. The CDR3: CASSLDGFGGNTIYF. The CDR3 bases are TGCGCCAGCAGCTTGGACGGATTCGGTGGAAACACCATATATTTT.

The chain joins TRBV5-1 to TRBJ1-1; maybe TRBD1 (6 bases). Looked up from germline, CDR1 is SGHRS and CDR2 is YFSETQ. This CDR3 has 15 residues. V was pared by 4 bases and J by 1 base, with 14 bases between. Here the CDR3 DNA reads TGCGCCAGCAGCACCCAGGGACATTCGAACACTGAAGCTTTCTTT. As protein: CASSTQGHSNTEAFF.

The chain joins TRBV6-5 to TRBJ1-2; TRBD1 aligns across 8 bases. CDR3 size: 14 residues. The V and J ends lost 7 bases and 4 bases, in that order; junction bases with no gene match: 8. Germline V gives CDR1 MNHEY, CDR2 SVGAGI. The CDR3 DNA sequence: TGTGCCAGCACCCGGACAGGGATCGGCTATGGCTACACCTTC. Its protein is CASTRTGIGYGYTF.

This chain connects TRBV2 to TRBJ1-2; maybe TRBD1 (5 bases). V was pared by 2 bases and J by 5 bases, with 18 bases between. The CDR3 has 16 residues. Looked up from germline, CDR1 is SNHLY and CDR2 is FYNNEI. The CDR3, as DNA: TGTGCCAGCAGTGAAACGCCCCGGGGGAGCCTTTATGGCTACACCTTC. Translating it yields CASSETPRGSLYGYTF.

This chain links TRBV5-1 with TRBJ2-1; D not resolved. The V end was cut by 5 bases, the J end by 0 bases, with 15 bases between. The CDR3 length is 16 residues. Germline V gene data show CDR1 as SGHRS and CDR2 as YFSETQ. CDR3 sequence reads: CASSPVGVGSYNEQFF. DNA of the CDR3: TGCGCCAGCAGTCCCGTTGGGGTAGGCTCCTACAATGAGCAGTTCTTC.

A note on this clone: The junction differs from germline at one of its ends, possibly a read error. V usage is TRBV14 and J usage is TRBJ1-1, with 7 bases identical to TRBD1. This CDR3 spans 14 amino acids. Germline lookup yields CDR1 SGHDN and CDR2 FVKESK. CDR3 loop: CVSSRRTGNTEAFF. The CDR3 DNA sequence: TGTGTCAGCAGCCGAAGGACAGGGAACACTGAAGCTTTCTTT.

V is TRBV30 and J is TRBJ2-5, with TRBD2 as a possible D gene (6 bases). The germline V and J ends were trimmed by 4 bases and 5 bases, with 14 bases remaining between them. Germline loops: CDR1 GTSNPN, CDR2 SVGIG (reference sequence). The length of the CDR3 is 13 residues. The CDR3 is CAWNAHRGETQYF. The CDR3 region has the DNA TGTGCCTGGAATGCCCATCGGGGGGAGACCCAGTACTTC. Together with reference TRBV30 and TRBJ2-5, the CDR3 gives the full variable domain: SQTIHQWPATLVQPVGSPLSLECTVEGTSNPNLYWYRQAAGRGLQLLFYSVGIGQISSEVPQNLSASRPQDRQFILSSKKLLLSDSGFYLCAWNAHRGETQYFGPGTRLLVL.

V usage is TRBV6-1 and J usage is TRBJ2-3; 10 bases line up with TRBD1. The CDR3 consists of 16 residues. Germline V CDR1 and CDR2: MNHNS, SASEGT. With 1 base clipped from V and 3 bases from J, the junction kept 4 bases outside the gene matches. In DNA, the CDR3 is TGTGCCAGCAGTGAAGTGCCGGGACAGGGGACAGATACGCAGTATTTT. Protein product: CASSEVPGQGTDTQYF.

This clone was found once. V is TRBV10-1 and J is TRBJ2-7; D ambiguous. This CDR3 is 14 amino acids long. V was shortened by 0 bases and J by 1 base, with 7 bases between the two germline ends. Germline CDR1 and CDR2: WNHNN and SYGVQD (reference sequence). CDR3 in DNA: TGCGCCAGCAGTGAGTCTACGGCTTCCTACGAGCAGTACTTC. It is translated as CASSESTASYEQYF.

V is TRBV7-6 and J is TRBJ1-1, with 9 bases identical to TRBD1. Unmatched junction bases numbered 5, after V lost 4 bases and J lost 5 bases. This CDR3 has 14 residues. The germline CDR1 and CDR2 sequences are SGHVS and FNYEAQ. This chain's CDR3 is CASSSYRGRTEAFF. DNA of the CDR3: TGTGCCAGCAGCTCGTACAGGGGGCGTACTGAAGCTTTCTTT. Drawing the rest from reference TRBV7-6 and TRBJ1-1, the complete variable domain is GAGVSQSPRYKVTKRGQDVALRCDPISGHVSLYWYRQALGQGPEFLTYFNYEAQQDKSGLPNDRFSAERPEGSISTLTIQRTEQRDSAMYRCASSSYRGRTEAFFGQGTRLTVV.

The genes are TRBV2 and TRBJ1-2, with unresolved D. Trimming pared 5 bases from V and 8 bases from J, leaving 18 bases between. This CDR3 has 14 residues. Germline V gives CDR1 SNHLY, CDR2 FYNNEI. The CDR3 sequence is CASSTDRTLRGYTF. The CDR3 DNA is TGTGCCAGCAGTACCGATAGGACCTTGAGGGGCTACACCTTC. The full variable domain, completed using reference TRBV2 and TRBJ1-2, is EPEVTQTPSHQVTQMGQEVILRCVPISNHLYFYWYRQILGQKVEFLVSFYNNEISEKSEIFDDQFSVERPDGSNFTLKIRSTKLEDSAMYFCASSTDRTLRGYTFGSGTRLTVV.